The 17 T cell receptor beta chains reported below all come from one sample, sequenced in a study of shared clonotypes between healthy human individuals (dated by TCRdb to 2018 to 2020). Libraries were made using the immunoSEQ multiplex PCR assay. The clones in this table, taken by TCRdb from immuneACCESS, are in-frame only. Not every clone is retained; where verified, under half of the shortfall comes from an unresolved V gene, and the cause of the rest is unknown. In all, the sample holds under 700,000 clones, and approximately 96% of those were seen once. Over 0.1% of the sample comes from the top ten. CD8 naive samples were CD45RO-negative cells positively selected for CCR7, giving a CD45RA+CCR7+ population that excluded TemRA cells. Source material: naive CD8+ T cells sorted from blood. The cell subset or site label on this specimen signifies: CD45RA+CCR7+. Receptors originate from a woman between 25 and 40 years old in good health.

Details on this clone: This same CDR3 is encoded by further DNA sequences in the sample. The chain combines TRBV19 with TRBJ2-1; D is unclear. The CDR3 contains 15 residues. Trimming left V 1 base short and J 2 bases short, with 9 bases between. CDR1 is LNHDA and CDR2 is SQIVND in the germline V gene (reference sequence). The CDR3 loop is CASSIGGSTYNEQFF. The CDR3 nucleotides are TGTGCCAGTAGTATAGGTGGGTCGACCTACAATGAGCAGTTCTTC.

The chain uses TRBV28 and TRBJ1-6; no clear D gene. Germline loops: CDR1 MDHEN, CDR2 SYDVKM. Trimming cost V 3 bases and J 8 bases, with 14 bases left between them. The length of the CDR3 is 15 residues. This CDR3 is CASSFVRFGDSPLHF. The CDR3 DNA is TGTGCCAGCAGTTTCGTCCGGTTTGGTGATTCACCCCTCCACTTT.

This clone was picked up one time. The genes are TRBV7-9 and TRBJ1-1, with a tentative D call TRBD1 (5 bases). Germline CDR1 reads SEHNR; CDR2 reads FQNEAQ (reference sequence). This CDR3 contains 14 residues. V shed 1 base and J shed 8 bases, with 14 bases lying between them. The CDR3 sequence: CASSLVRGAEEAFF. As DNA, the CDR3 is TGTGCCAGCAGCTTAGTCCGGGGCGCGGAAGAAGCTTTCTTT. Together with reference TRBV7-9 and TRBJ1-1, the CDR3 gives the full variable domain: DTGVSQNPRHKITKRGQNVTFRCDPISEHNRLYWYRQTLGQGPEFLTYFQNEAQLEKSRLLSDRFSAERPKGSFSTLEIQRTEQGDSAMYLCASSLVRGAEEAFFGQGTRLTVV.

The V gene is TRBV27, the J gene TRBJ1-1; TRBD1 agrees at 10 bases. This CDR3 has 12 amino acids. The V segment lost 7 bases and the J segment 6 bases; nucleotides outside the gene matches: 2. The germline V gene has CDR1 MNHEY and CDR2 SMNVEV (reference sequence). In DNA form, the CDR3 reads TGTGCCAGCAAGGACAGGGGGTCTGAAGCTTTCTTT. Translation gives CASKDRGSEAFF.

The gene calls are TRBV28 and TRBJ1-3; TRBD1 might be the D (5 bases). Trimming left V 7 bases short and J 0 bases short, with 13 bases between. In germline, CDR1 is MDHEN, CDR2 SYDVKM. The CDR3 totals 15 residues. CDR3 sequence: CASTETGDSGNTIYF. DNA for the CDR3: TGTGCCAGCACCGAAACGGGGGACTCTGGAAACACCATATATTTT. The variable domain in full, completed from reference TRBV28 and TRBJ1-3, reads DVKVTQSSRYLVKRTGEKVFLECVQDMDHENMFWYRQDPGLGLRLIYFSYDVKMKEKGDIPEGYSVSREKKERFSLILESASTNQTSMYLCASTETGDSGNTIYFGEGSWLTVV.

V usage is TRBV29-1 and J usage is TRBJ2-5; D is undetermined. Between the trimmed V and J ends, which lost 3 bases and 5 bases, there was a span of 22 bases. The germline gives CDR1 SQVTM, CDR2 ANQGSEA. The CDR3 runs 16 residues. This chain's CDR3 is CSVELPLPRAEETQYF. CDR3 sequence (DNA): TGCAGCGTTGAGCTCCCCCTTCCCCGGGCAGAGGAGACCCAGTACTTC.

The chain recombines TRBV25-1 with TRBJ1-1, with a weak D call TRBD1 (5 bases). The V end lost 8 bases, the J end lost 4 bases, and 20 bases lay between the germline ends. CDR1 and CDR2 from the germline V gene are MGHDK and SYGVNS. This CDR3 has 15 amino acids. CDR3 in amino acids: CASDGARRGSTEAFF. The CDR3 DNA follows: TGTGCCAGCGATGGAGCGAGACGGGGGTCCACTGAAGCTTTCTTT. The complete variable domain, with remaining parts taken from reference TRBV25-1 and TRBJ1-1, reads EADIYQTPRYLVIGTGKKITLECSQTMGHDKMYWYQQDPGMELHLIHYSYGVNSTEKGDLSSESTVSRIRTEHFPLTLESARPSHTSQYLCASDGARRGSTEAFFGQGTRLTVV.

The chain's CDR3 is CASSEPGYEQYF. CDR3 DNA: TGTGCCAGCAGTGAACCTGGCTACGAGCAGTACTTC. The chain couples TRBV28 to TRBJ2-7; D gene unclear. The V gene lost 5 bases and the J gene lost 3 bases, with 8 bases spanning the gap. In germline, CDR1 is MDHEN, CDR2 SYDVKM. The CDR3 covers 12 residues.

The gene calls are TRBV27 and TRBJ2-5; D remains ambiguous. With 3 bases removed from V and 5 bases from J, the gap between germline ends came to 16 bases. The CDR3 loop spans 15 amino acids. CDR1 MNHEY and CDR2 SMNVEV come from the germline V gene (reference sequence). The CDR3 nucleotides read TGTGCCAGCAGTTTTGGGGTCAGCTACAAGGAGACCCAGTACTTC. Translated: CASSFGVSYKETQYF.

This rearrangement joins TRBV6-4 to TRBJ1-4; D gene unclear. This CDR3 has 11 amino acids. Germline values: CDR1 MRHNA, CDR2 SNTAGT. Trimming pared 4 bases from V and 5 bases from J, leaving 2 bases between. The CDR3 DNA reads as TGTGCCAGCAGTGTAAATGAAAAACTGTTTTTT. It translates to CASSVNEKLFF.

The CDR3 DNA reads TGTGCCAGCAGTGCCGGGACTAGGGGCAATGAGCAGTTCTTC. This translates into CASSAGTRGNEQFF. V is TRBV27 and J is TRBJ2-1; 8 bases are shared with TRBD2. CDR1 MNHEY and CDR2 SMNVEV come from the germline V gene (reference sequence). Trimming at V came to 5 bases and at J to 6 bases, leaving 6 bases not matched to a gene. This CDR3 contains 14 residues.

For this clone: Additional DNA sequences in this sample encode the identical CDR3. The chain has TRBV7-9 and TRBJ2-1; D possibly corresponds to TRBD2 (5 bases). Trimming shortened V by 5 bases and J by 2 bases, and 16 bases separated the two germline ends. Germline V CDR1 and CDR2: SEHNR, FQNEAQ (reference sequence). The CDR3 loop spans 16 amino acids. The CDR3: CASSPRGGSAYNEQFF. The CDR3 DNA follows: TGTGCCAGCAGCCCTCGGGGTGGATCGGCCTACAATGAGCAGTTCTTC.

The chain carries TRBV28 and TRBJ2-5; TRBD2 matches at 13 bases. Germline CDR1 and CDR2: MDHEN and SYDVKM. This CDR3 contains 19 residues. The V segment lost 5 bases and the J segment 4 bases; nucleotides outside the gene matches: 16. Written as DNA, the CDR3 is TGTGCCAGCAGTCTGCCCACCCCGACGGGACTAGCGGGACTAGAGACCCAGTACTTC. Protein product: CASSLPTPTGLAGLETQYF. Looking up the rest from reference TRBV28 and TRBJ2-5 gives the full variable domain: DVKVTQSSRYLVKRTGEKVFLECVQDMDHENMFWYRQDPGLGLRLIYFSYDVKMKEKGDIPEGYSVSREKKERFSLILESASTNQTSMYLCASSLPTPTGLAGLETQYFGPGTRLLVL.

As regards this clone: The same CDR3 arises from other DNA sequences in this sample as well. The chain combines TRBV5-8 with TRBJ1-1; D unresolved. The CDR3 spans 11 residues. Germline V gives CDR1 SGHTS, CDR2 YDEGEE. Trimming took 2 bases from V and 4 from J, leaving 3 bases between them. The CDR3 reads CASSFGTEAFF. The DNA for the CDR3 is TGTGCCAGCAGCTTCGGCACTGAAGCTTTCTTT.

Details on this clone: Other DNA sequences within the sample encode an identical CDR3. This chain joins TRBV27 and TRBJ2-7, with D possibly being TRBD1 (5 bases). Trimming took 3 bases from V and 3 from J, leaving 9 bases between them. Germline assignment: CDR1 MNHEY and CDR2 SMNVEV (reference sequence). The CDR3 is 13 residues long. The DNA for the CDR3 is TGTGCCAGCAGTTTTAGTACAGGCTACGAGCAGTACTTC. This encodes CASSFSTGYEQYF.

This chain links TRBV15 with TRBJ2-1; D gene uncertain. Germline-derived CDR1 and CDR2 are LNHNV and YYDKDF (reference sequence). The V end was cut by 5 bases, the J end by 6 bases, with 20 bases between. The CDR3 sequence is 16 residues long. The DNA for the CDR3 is TGTGCCACCAGCTACCGGGCCACCATACCCTCCAATGAGCAGTTCTTC. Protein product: CATSYRATIPSNEQFF.

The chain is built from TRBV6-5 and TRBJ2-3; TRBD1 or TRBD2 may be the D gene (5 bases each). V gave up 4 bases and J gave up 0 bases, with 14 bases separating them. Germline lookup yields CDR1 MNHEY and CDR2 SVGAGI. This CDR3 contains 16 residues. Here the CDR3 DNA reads TGTGCCAGCAGTTTTGGGACCCTTGCTAGCACAGATACGCAGTATTTT. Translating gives CASSFGTLASTDTQYF.